Listed below are T cell receptor beta chains from one sample, sequenced in a study of cytomegalovirus exposure and HLA in healthy donors. Assay used: immunoSEQ multiplex PCR; TCRdb lists only in-frame clones, some missing. The data show roughly 200,000 clones, roughly 80% seen once. Input material: PBMCs. These receptors were obtained from a female donor in good health and CMV-seronegative. The CDR3 runs from the conserved cysteine through the conserved F or W. A D gene is named only where the DNA matches it firmly. Not all rows give a size; the values are once, few, many and, for expanded clones, a class.

V gene: TRBV5-1
J gene: TRBJ1-4
clone size: NA
D gene: TRBD1
CDR3 protein: CASSLLGGSDEKLFF
CDR3 DNA: TGCGCCAGCAGCTTGTTAGGGGGCTCTGATGAAAAACTGTTTTTT

V gene: TRBV11-2
J gene: TRBJ2-5
clone size: NA
D gene: TRBD2
CDR3 protein: CASSPRTSGYQETQYF
CDR3 DNA: TGTGCCAGCAGCCCCCGGACTAGCGGGTACCAAGAGACCCAGTACTTC

V gene: TRBV2
J gene: TRBJ2-7
clone size: NA
D gene: TRBD1
CDR3 protein: CASRLTGAKSYEQYF
CDR3 DNA: TGTGCCAGCAGATTAACAGGGGCGAAGTCCTACGAGCAGTACTTC

V gene: TRBV7-9
J gene: TRBJ2-7
clone size: NA
D gene: TRBD2
CDR3 protein: CASSSLAGKPYEQYF
CDR3 DNA: TGTGCCAGCAGCTCGCTAGCGGGGAAGCCCTACGAGCAGTACTTC

V gene: TRBV28
J gene: TRBJ2-3
clone size: NA
D gene: NA
CDR3 protein: CASSFQPGFGGTDTQYF
CDR3 DNA: TGTGCCAGCAGTTTTCAGCCGGGGTTTGGAGGCACAGATACGCAGTATTTT

V gene: TRBV9
J gene: TRBJ2-7
clone size: NA
D gene: TRBD2
CDR3 protein: CASSSAGGGNEQYF
CDR3 DNA: TGTGCCAGCAGCTCAGCGGGAGGAGGCAACGAGCAGTACTTC

V gene: TRBV11-2
J gene: TRBJ2-5
clone size: once
D gene: NA
CDR3 protein: CASSPGGLQETQYF
CDR3 DNA: TGTGCCAGCAGCCCCGGCGGGCTCCAAGAGACCCAGTACTTC

V gene: TRBV6-5
J gene: TRBJ2-3
clone size: NA
D gene: NA
CDR3 protein: CASSYASRGTQYF
CDR3 DNA: TGTGCCAGCAGTTACGCTAGCCGCGGTACGCAGTATTTT

V gene: TRBV20-1
J gene: TRBJ1-2
clone size: NA
D gene: NA
CDR3 protein: CSASLGPGYTF
CDR3 DNA: TGCAGTGCTAGTTTGGGGCCAGGCTACACCTTC

V gene: TRBV7-9
J gene: TRBJ1-1
clone size: NA
D gene: TRBD1
CDR3 protein: CASQTGGDTEAFF
CDR3 DNA: TGTGCCAGTCAAACAGGGGGTGACACTGAAGCTTTCTTT

V gene: TRBV9
J gene: TRBJ1-6
clone size: NA
D gene: NA
CDR3 protein: CASSVEPHLEGANNSPLHF
CDR3 DNA: TGTGCCAGCAGCGTAGAGCCCCATTTAGAAGGGGCCAATAATTCACCCCTCCACTTT

V gene: TRBV7-3
J gene: TRBJ2-1
clone size: NA
D gene: TRBD2
CDR3 protein: CASSLTPGLVNNEQFF
CDR3 DNA: TGTGCCAGCAGCCTAACCCCGGGACTAGTTAACAATGAGCAGTTCTTC

V gene: TRBV5-1
J gene: TRBJ2-3
clone size: NA
D gene: TRBD1
CDR3 protein: CASSPRTGALVFTDTQYF
CDR3 DNA: TGCGCCAGCAGCCCAAGGACAGGGGCGCTTGTATTTACAGATACGCAGTATTTT

V gene: TRBV13
J gene: TRBJ2-7
clone size: NA
D gene: NA
CDR3 protein: CASSLLGSSYEQYF
CDR3 DNA: TGTGCCAGCAGCTTGCTGGGGAGCTCCTACGAGCAGTACTTC

V gene: TRBV9
J gene: TRBJ1-1
clone size: once
D gene: NA
CDR3 protein: CASSVGGRTEAFF
CDR3 DNA: TGTGCCAGCAGCGTGGGAGGTCGCACTGAAGCTTTCTTT

V gene: TRBV7-6
J gene: TRBJ2-3
clone size: NA
D gene: TRBD1
CDR3 protein: CASSLGGGADTQYF
CDR3 DNA: TGTGCCAGCAGCTTAGGAGGGGGCGCAGATACGCAGTATTTT

V gene: TRBV5-1
J gene: TRBJ2-1
clone size: NA
D gene: TRBD2
CDR3 protein: CASSRGLAGVSSYNEQFF
CDR3 DNA: TGCGCCAGCAGCCGGGGACTAGCGGGAGTTAGCTCCTACAATGAGCAGTTCTTC

V gene: TRBV10-3
J gene: TRBJ2-2
clone size: few
D gene: TRBD2
CDR3 protein: CAISEKREAGELFF
CDR3 DNA: TGTGCCATCAGTGAGAAGCGGGAGGCCGGGGAGCTGTTTTTT

V gene: TRBV4-3
J gene: TRBJ2-1
clone size: NA
D gene: NA
CDR3 protein: CASSQEPRSEGEQFF
CDR3 DNA: TGCGCCAGCAGCCAGGAACCACGGTCGGAGGGTGAGCAGTTCTTC

V gene: TRBV4-3
J gene: TRBJ2-1
clone size: NA
D gene: TRBD2
CDR3 protein: CASSLFPSGSLYNEQFF
CDR3 DNA: TGCGCCAGCAGCCTCTTTCCTAGCGGGAGTCTCTACAATGAGCAGTTCTTC

V gene: TRBV9
J gene: TRBJ2-3
clone size: NA
D gene: NA
CDR3 protein: CASSDLPGTPSTDTQYF
CDR3 DNA: TGTGCCAGCAGCGACCTTCCCGGGACACCTAGCACAGATACGCAGTATTTT

V gene: TRBV7-9
J gene: TRBJ2-7
clone size: NA
D gene: TRBD1
CDR3 protein: CASSFTRKDRVSYEQYF
CDR3 DNA: TGTGCCAGCAGCTTTACCCGAAAGGACAGGGTTTCCTACGAGCAGTACTTC

V gene: TRBV11-3
J gene: TRBJ2-1
clone size: NA
D gene: NA
CDR3 protein: CASSLDFGVNEQFF
CDR3 DNA: TGTGCCAGCAGCTTAGATTTCGGGGTTAATGAGCAGTTCTTC

V gene: TRBV19
J gene: TRBJ1-4
clone size: NA
D gene: NA
CDR3 protein: CASSMGPYEKLFF
CDR3 DNA: TGTGCCAGTAGTATGGGCCCCTATGAAAAACTGTTTTTT

V gene: TRBV23-1
J gene: TRBJ1-2
clone size: NA
D gene: NA
CDR3 protein: CACREAANYGYTF
CDR3 DNA: TGCGCCTGCAGGGAGGCCGCTAACTATGGCTACACCTTC

V gene: TRBV4-1
J gene: TRBJ2-3
clone size: few
D gene: NA
CDR3 protein: CASSLRDGRATDTQYF
CDR3 DNA: TGCGCCAGCAGCCTTAGAGACGGGCGGGCGACAGATACGCAGTATTTT

V gene: TRBV19
J gene: TRBJ1-3
clone size: NA
D gene: NA
CDR3 protein: CASTGGASGNTIYF
CDR3 DNA: TGTGCCAGTACCGGCGGAGCCTCTGGAAACACCATATATTTT

V gene: TRBV5-6
J gene: TRBJ1-2
clone size: NA
D gene: NA
CDR3 protein: CASSSFDRNYGYTF
CDR3 DNA: TGTGCCAGCAGCTCATTTGACAGGAACTATGGCTACACCTTC

V gene: TRBV30
J gene: TRBJ2-5
clone size: NA
D gene: TRBD2
CDR3 protein: CAWSKASGKWEETQYF
CDR3 DNA: TGTGCCTGGAGCAAAGCTAGCGGGAAGTGGGAAGAGACCCAGTACTTC

V gene: TRBV7-3
J gene: TRBJ2-1
clone size: NA
D gene: TRBD1
CDR3 protein: CASSPTGGPYNEQFF
CDR3 DNA: TGTGCCAGCAGCCCTACAGGGGGTCCCTACAATGAGCAGTTCTTC

V gene: TRBV7-7
J gene: TRBJ2-1
clone size: NA
D gene: NA
CDR3 protein: CASSLGTGGPSDEQFF
CDR3 DNA: TGTGCCAGCAGCTTAGGTACCGGGGGGCCCTCCGATGAGCAGTTCTTC

V gene: TRBV5-1
J gene: TRBJ2-1
clone size: few
D gene: TRBD2
CDR3 protein: CASSSGTSGIGEQFF
CDR3 DNA: TGCGCCAGCAGCAGCGGGACTAGCGGGATAGGGGAGCAGTTCTTC

V gene: TRBV7-2
J gene: TRBJ1-5
clone size: NA
D gene: NA
CDR3 protein: CASSLRAGGNQPQHF
CDR3 DNA: TGTGCCAGCAGCTTACGAGCAGGGGGCAATCAGCCCCAGCATTTT

V gene: TRBV28
J gene: TRBJ1-3
clone size: NA
D gene: NA
CDR3 protein: CASSLGRVEPGNTIYF
CDR3 DNA: TGTGCCAGCAGTTTAGGGAGAGTCGAACCTGGAAACACCATATATTTT

V gene: TRBV15
J gene: TRBJ2-3
clone size: NA
D gene: NA
CDR3 protein: CATSRDESRGTDTQYF
CDR3 DNA: TGTGCCACCAGCAGAGATGAATCCAGGGGCACAGATACGCAGTATTTT

V gene: TRBV5-6
J gene: TRBJ2-7
clone size: NA
D gene: NA
CDR3 protein: CASSPRAREQYF
CDR3 DNA: TGTGCCAGCAGCCCGAGGGCCCGGGAGCAGTACTTC

V gene: TRBV27
J gene: TRBJ2-2
clone size: NA
D gene: NA
CDR3 protein: CASSLIRGDGELFF
CDR3 DNA: TGTGCCAGCAGTTTAATCAGGGGTGACGGGGAGCTGTTTTTT

V gene: TRBV25-1
J gene: TRBJ2-7
clone size: NA
D gene: NA
CDR3 protein: CASSDGHREEQYF
CDR3 DNA: TGTGCCAGCAGTGATGGTCATCGGGAGGAGCAGTACTTC

V gene: TRBV6-1
J gene: TRBJ2-1
clone size: NA
D gene: TRBD1
CDR3 protein: CASDMTGNEQFF
CDR3 DNA: TGTGCCAGTGATATGACAGGGAATGAGCAGTTCTTC

V gene: TRBV4-2
J gene: TRBJ2-7
clone size: NA
D gene: TRBD2
CDR3 protein: CASSQEREESYEQYF
CDR3 DNA: TGTGCCAGCAGCCAGGAGCGGGAGGAGTCCTACGAGCAGTACTTC

V gene: TRBV5-1
J gene: TRBJ2-2
clone size: NA
D gene: TRBD2
CDR3 protein: CASSLVAGGPTGELFF
CDR3 DNA: TGCGCCAGCAGCTTGGTGGCGGGAGGGCCGACCGGGGAGCTGTTTTTT

V gene: TRBV21-1
J gene: TRBJ2-7
clone size: few
D gene: NA
CDR3 protein: CASSRGLFISYEQYF
CDR3 DNA: TGTGCCAGCAGTCGTGGCCTTTTCATTTCCTACGAGCAGTACTTC

V gene: TRBV7-9
J gene: TRBJ2-1
clone size: NA
D gene: TRBD2
CDR3 protein: CASSMGLAGDNEQFF
CDR3 DNA: TGTGCCAGCAGCATGGGACTAGCGGGAGATAATGAGCAGTTCTTC

V gene: TRBV28
J gene: TRBJ1-5
clone size: NA
D gene: TRBD1
CDR3 protein: CASSYRGRGNQPQHF
CDR3 DNA: TGTGCCAGCAGTTACAGGGGGCGAGGCAATCAGCCCCAGCATTTT

V gene: TRBV2
J gene: TRBJ2-3
clone size: NA
D gene: NA
CDR3 protein: CASSPSGAWTDTQYF
CDR3 DNA: TGTGCCAGCAGCCCCTCTGGAGCGTGGACAGATACGCAGTATTTT

V gene: TRBV30
J gene: TRBJ1-1
clone size: NA
D gene: NA
CDR3 protein: CAWSVQNREAFF
CDR3 DNA: TGTGCCTGGAGTGTACAAAACAGGGAAGCTTTCTTT

V gene: TRBV7-3
J gene: TRBJ2-1
clone size: NA
D gene: NA
CDR3 protein: CASSLIASENEQFF
CDR3 DNA: TGTGCCAGCAGCTTAATCGCTAGCGAGAATGAGCAGTTCTTC

V gene: TRBV6-1
J gene: TRBJ1-3
clone size: NA
D gene: TRBD1
CDR3 protein: CASSALGQAVPGNTIYF
CDR3 DNA: TGTGCCAGCAGTGCACTCGGACAGGCGGTCCCTGGAAACACCATATATTTT

V gene: TRBV7-3
J gene: TRBJ1-1
clone size: NA
D gene: NA
CDR3 protein: CASSLEGSRPEAFF
CDR3 DNA: TGTGCCAGCAGCTTGGAGGGGAGTAGGCCTGAAGCTTTCTTT

V gene: TRBV7-9
J gene: TRBJ2-3
clone size: once
D gene: TRBD2
CDR3 protein: CASSSGLAGGPSDTQYF
CDR3 DNA: TGTGCCAGCAGCTCAGGACTAGCGGGGGGGCCATCAGATACGCAGTATTTT

V gene: TRBV9
J gene: TRBJ2-1
clone size: NA
D gene: TRBD1
CDR3 protein: CASSVGDSYNEQFF
CDR3 DNA: TGTGCCAGCAGCGTAGGGGACAGCTACAATGAGCAGTTCTTC

V gene: TRBV19
J gene: TRBJ2-1
clone size: NA
D gene: NA
CDR3 protein: CASSILRGPDNEQFF
CDR3 DNA: TGTGCCAGTAGCATCCTGCGGGGGCCGGACAATGAGCAGTTCTTC

V gene: TRBV9
J gene: TRBJ2-2
clone size: NA
D gene: TRBD2
CDR3 protein: CASSVEIAGKTGELFF
CDR3 DNA: TGTGCCAGCAGCGTAGAGATAGCGGGGAAGACCGGGGAGCTGTTTTTT

V gene: TRBV7-9
J gene: TRBJ1-1
clone size: NA
D gene: NA
CDR3 protein: CASSSRRAGNTEAFF
CDR3 DNA: TGTGCCAGCAGCTCGAGGAGGGCAGGGAACACTGAAGCTTTCTTT

V gene: TRBV23-1
J gene: TRBJ2-7
clone size: NA
D gene: TRBD1
CDR3 protein: CASSQNEGARDEQYF
CDR3 DNA: TGCGCCAGCAGTCAAAATGAGGGGGCGCGGGACGAGCAGTACTTC

V gene: TRBV4-3
J gene: TRBJ2-1
clone size: NA
D gene: TRBD1
CDR3 protein: CASSQHRTGVPEQFF
CDR3 DNA: TGCGCCAGCAGCCAACATCGGACAGGGGTCCCTGAGCAGTTCTTC

V gene: TRBV11-3
J gene: TRBJ2-1
clone size: NA
D gene: TRBD2
CDR3 protein: CASSFGLAGGSYNEQFF
CDR3 DNA: TGTGCCAGCAGCTTTGGACTAGCGGGGGGGAGCTACAATGAGCAGTTCTTC

V gene: TRBV9
J gene: TRBJ1-3
clone size: NA
D gene: NA
CDR3 protein: CASSPRGAVGNTIYF
CDR3 DNA: TGTGCCAGCAGCCCGCGGGGGGCAGTTGGAAACACCATATATTTT

V gene: TRBV10-3
J gene: TRBJ1-1
clone size: NA
D gene: NA
CDR3 protein: CAIQGINTEAFF
CDR3 DNA: TGTGCCATACAGGGTATTAACACTGAAGCTTTCTTT

V gene: TRBV4-3
J gene: TRBJ2-7
clone size: few
D gene: TRBD2
CDR3 protein: CASSQMAGGYEQYF
CDR3 DNA: TGCGCCAGCAGCCAAATGGCGGGAGGCTACGAGCAGTACTTC